The 19 T cell receptor beta chains below all came from one sample that was sequenced in a study of shared clonotypes between healthy human individuals (dated by TCRdb to about 2020). Receptor amplification or capture employed the immunoSEQ multiplex PCR assay. TCRdb's version of the immuneACCESS table is confined to in-frame rearrangements and falls short of the full clone set. An unresolved V gene accounts for under half of the shortfall where checked; the remainder is of unknown origin. This sample has approximately 2.1 million clones in its table, and over 85% of those were observed once. The top ten clonotypes cover about 0.41% of the sample. The sample consisted of naive CD4+ T cells from PBMCs. The sample's cell subset or site label is to be understood as: CD45RA+ positively selected. These receptors were taken from a man in his late teens or twenties in good health. Some clones in this sample may be carry-over from other donors' samples.

The V and J genes are TRBV6-6 and TRBJ2-1, with D possibly being TRBD1 (6 bases). The V gene's germline CDR1 is MNHNY and CDR2 SVGAGI (reference sequence). This CDR3 spans 16 amino acids. Trimming stripped 1 base from V and 4 bases from J, with 14 bases between. The CDR3 sequence is CASSYLGTPYYNEQFF. The CDR3 nucleotides read TGTGCCAGCAGTTACTTGGGGACACCTTATTACAATGAGCAGTTCTTC.

The J gene is TRBJ1-4, the V gene TRBV19; no definite D call. V was pared by 3 bases and J by 8 bases, with 13 bases between. Per the germline V gene, CDR1 is LNHDA and CDR2 is SQIVND (reference sequence). The CDR3 contains 14 residues. The CDR3 region has the DNA TGTGCCAGTAGTATCGACCGGAGGATAGAAAAACTGTTTTTT. Its protein is CASSIDRRIEKLFF.

The gene calls are TRBV29-1 and TRBJ2-1, with 9 bases identical to TRBD2. V lost 5 bases, J lost 1 base, and 9 bases stayed unmatched. CDR1 is SQVTM and CDR2 is ANQGSEA in the germline V gene. CDR3 length: 16 amino acids. The CDR3 region has the DNA TGCAGCGTTCGTCCACTAGCGGGTTCTTCCTACAATGAGCAGTTCTTC. Translating it yields CSVRPLAGSSYNEQFF.

The chain recombines TRBV7-2 with TRBJ2-1; no firm D call. The CDR3 sequence is 14 residues long. Trimming took off 11 bases at V and 2 bases at J, with 16 bases between the two ends. CDR1 and CDR2 from the germline V gene are SGHTA and FQGNSA. This CDR3 is CACKSKNAYNEQFF. CDR3 sequence (DNA): TGTGCCTGCAAGTCCAAAAACGCCTACAATGAGCAGTTCTTC.

This chain uses TRBV27 with TRBJ2-1, with D possibly being TRBD2 (5 bases). The germline gives CDR1 MNHEY, CDR2 SMNVEV (reference sequence). The V end was cut by 1 base, the J end by 13 bases, with 11 bases between. The CDR3 has 12 residues. The CDR3 coding sequence is TGTGCCAGCAGTTTATTCGCCGGGATACAGTTCTTC. This gives the protein CASSLFAGIQFF.

The chain links TRBV5-1 to TRBJ2-7; D is perhaps TRBD1 (6 bases). Trimming left V 4 bases short and J 0 bases short, with 11 bases between. The CDR3 spans 14 residues. Germline CDR1 reads SGHRS; CDR2 reads YFSETQ. The CDR3: CASSAAGDSYEQYF. CDR3 bases: TGCGCCAGCAGCGCAGCAGGGGACTCCTACGAGCAGTACTTC.

Turning to this clone: The same CDR3 arises from other DNA sequences in this sample as well. The V and J genes are TRBV28 and TRBJ2-7; unclear D gene. V was shortened by 2 bases and J by 1 base, with 6 bases between the two germline ends. The CDR3 contains 13 residues. Per germline, CDR1 MDHEN and CDR2 SYDVKM. The CDR3, as DNA: TGTGCCAGCAGTTTAGTAGGTTCCTACGAGCAGTACTTC. It translates to CASSLVGSYEQYF.

This chain uses TRBV7-2 with TRBJ2-5, with TRBD1 identical over 7 bases. Germline V CDR1 and CDR2: SGHTA, FQGNSA. With V trimmed by 5 bases and J by 3 bases, 9 bases remained unmatched. The CDR3 extends over 15 amino acids. The CDR3, as DNA: TGTGCCAGCAGCAGAAATGGACAGGAAAAAGAGACCCAGTACTTC. Its translation: CASSRNGQEKETQYF.

The rearrangement joins TRBV5-1 to TRBJ2-5, with a possible D match to TRBD2 (5 bases). Gene TRBJ2-7 matches the end of the DNA better, so the J call may be wrong. Germline lookup yields CDR1 SGHRS and CDR2 YFSETQ. CDR3 length: 14 residues. The CDR3 DNA sequence: TGCGCCAGCAGCTTGGAGGCGGGCTCCTACGAGCAGTACTTC. It yields the protein CASSLEAGSYEQYF.

The V and J genes are TRBV5-1 and TRBJ1-5; D unresolved. The CDR3 contains 14 residues. Trimming shortened V by 4 bases and J by 7 bases, and 15 bases separated the two germline ends. Germline lookup yields CDR1 SGHRS and CDR2 YFSETQ. CDR3 region: CASSQNVDGQPQHF. The CDR3 DNA sequence: TGCGCCAGCAGCCAGAATGTAGACGGGCAGCCCCAGCATTTT.

The chain recombines TRBV7-8 with TRBJ1-5; D remains unclear. The CDR3 covers 15 residues. The V and J ends lost 2 bases and 0 bases respectively, with 8 bases between them. Germline-derived CDR1 and CDR2 are SGHVS and FQNEAQ. CDR3 loop: CASSLFGRSNQPQHF. The CDR3 nucleotides read TGTGCCAGCAGCTTATTTGGCCGTAGCAATCAGCCCCAGCATTTT. Combining the CDR3 with reference TRBV7-8 and TRBJ1-5 gives the whole variable domain GAGVSQSPRYKVAKRGQDVALRCDPISGHVSLFWYQQALGQGPEFLTYFQNEAQLDKSGLPSDRFFAERPEGSVSTLKIQRTQQEDSAVYLCASSLFGRSNQPQHFGDGTRLSIL.

The V gene is TRBV7-9, the J gene TRBJ2-2; D possibly uses TRBD1 or TRBD2 (5 bases each). The CDR3 runs 15 residues. CDR1 is SEHNR and CDR2 is FQNEAQ in the germline V gene (reference sequence). Trimming stripped 6 bases from V and 3 bases from J, with 14 bases between. The chain's CDR3 is CASSMGQGDTGELFF. The CDR3 nucleotides are TGTGCCAGCAGTATGGGGCAGGGAGACACCGGGGAGCTGTTTTTT. The full variable domain, rest sourced from reference TRBV7-9 and TRBJ2-2, is DTGVSQNPRHKITKRGQNVTFRCDPISEHNRLYWYRQTLGQGPEFLTYFQNEAQLEKSRLLSDRFSAERPKGSFSTLEIQRTEQGDSAMYLCASSMGQGDTGELFFGEGSRLTVL.

This chain uses TRBV6-5 with TRBJ2-7; the D call may be TRBD1 or TRBD2 (5 bases each). V was trimmed by 2 bases and J by 5 bases, leaving 19 bases between them. CDR1 MNHEY and CDR2 SVGAGI come from the germline V gene. The CDR3 runs 16 residues. In DNA, the CDR3 is TGTGCCAGCAGTTACATAGGGGACCGAATGGGCGACGAGCAGTACTTC. Translating it yields CASSYIGDRMGDEQYF.

This chain uses TRBV28 with TRBJ2-7; D could derive from TRBD1 or TRBD2 (6 bases each). Per germline, CDR1 MDHEN and CDR2 SYDVKM. Trimming pared 6 bases from V and 3 bases from J, leaving 21 bases between. The CDR3 contains 16 residues. The DNA of the CDR3 is TGTGCCAGCAGCCAGTTTACTCAGGGGAGGAACTACGAGCAGTACTTC. This translates into CASSQFTQGRNYEQYF.

The rearrangement links TRBV18 to TRBJ2-1; no reliable D call. The CDR3 has 13 amino acids. Between the trimmed V and J ends, which lost 3 bases and 9 bases, there was a span of 12 bases. Germline V gene data show CDR1 as KGHSH and CDR2 as LQKENI. Here the CDR3 reads CASSPNWLGEQFF. The CDR3 DNA is TGTGCCAGCTCACCTAACTGGTTAGGTGAGCAGTTCTTC.

This clone came up once. This chain joins TRBV28 and TRBJ1-2; D is unresolved. This CDR3 region has 12 residues. CDR1 MDHEN and CDR2 SYDVKM come from the germline V gene. The ends were cut back, 1 base at V and 8 bases at J, with 8 bases in the middle. The chain's CDR3 is CASSLSHRGYTF. The CDR3 nucleotides are TGTGCCAGCAGTTTATCCCATCGCGGCTACACCTTC.

The genes are TRBV6-5 and TRBJ2-7; 8 bases fit TRBD1. CDR1 is MNHEY and CDR2 is SVGAGI in the germline V gene. Trimming cost V 7 bases and J 2 bases; bases outside gene matches: 7. This CDR3 contains 14 residues. Here the CDR3 reads CASIGEQGAYEQYF. The CDR3 region has the DNA TGTGCCAGCATCGGGGAACAGGGGGCCTACGAGCAGTACTTC.

The chain uses TRBV5-1 and TRBJ1-1; tentatively, D is TRBD1 (5 bases). V was trimmed by 2 bases and J by 4 bases, leaving 12 bases between them. Germline V lookup: CDR1 SGHRS, CDR2 YFSETQ. This CDR3 contains 14 residues. CDR3 DNA: TGCGCCAGCAGCTTTTTCCAGGGTTCCACTGAAGCTTTCTTT. Its protein is CASSFFQGSTEAFF.

The rearrangement uses TRBV25-1 and TRBJ2-7, with 10 positions matching TRBD1. CDR3 length: 16 residues. V trimming: 5 bases; J trimming: 3 bases; junction bases outside the gene matches: 10. Looked up from germline, CDR1 is MGHDK and CDR2 is SYGVNS. Written as DNA, the CDR3 is TGTGCCAGCAGTCCGGGGGCGGGACAGGGGTACTACGAGCAGTACTTC. Its protein is CASSPGAGQGYYEQYF.